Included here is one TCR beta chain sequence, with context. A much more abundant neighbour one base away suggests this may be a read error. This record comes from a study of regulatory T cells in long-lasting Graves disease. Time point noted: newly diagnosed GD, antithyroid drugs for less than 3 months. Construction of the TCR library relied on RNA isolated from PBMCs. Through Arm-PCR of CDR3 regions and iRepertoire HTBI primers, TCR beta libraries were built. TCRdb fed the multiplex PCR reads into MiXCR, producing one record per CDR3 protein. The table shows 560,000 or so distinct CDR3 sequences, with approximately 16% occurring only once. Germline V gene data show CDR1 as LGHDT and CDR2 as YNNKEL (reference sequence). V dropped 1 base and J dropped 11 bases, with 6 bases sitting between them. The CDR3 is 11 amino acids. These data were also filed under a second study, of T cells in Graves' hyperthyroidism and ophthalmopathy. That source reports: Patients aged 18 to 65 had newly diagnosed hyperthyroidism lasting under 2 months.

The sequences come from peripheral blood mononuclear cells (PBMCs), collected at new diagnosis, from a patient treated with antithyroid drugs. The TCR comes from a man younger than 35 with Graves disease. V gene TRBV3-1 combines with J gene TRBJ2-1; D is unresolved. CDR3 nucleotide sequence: TGTGCCAGCAGCCAAGCGGCGCAGCAGTTCTTC. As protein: CASSQAAQQFF.